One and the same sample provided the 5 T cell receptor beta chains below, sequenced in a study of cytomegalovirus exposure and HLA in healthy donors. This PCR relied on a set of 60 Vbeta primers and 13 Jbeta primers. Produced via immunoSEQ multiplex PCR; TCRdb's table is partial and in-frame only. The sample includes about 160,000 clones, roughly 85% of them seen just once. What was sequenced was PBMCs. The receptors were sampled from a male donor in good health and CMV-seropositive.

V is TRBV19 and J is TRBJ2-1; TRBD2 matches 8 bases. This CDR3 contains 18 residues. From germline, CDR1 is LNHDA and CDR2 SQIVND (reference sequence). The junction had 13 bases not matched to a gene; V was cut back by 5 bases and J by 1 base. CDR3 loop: CASSPRTSGLGSYNEQFF. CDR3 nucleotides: TGTGCCAGTAGTCCCCGTACTAGCGGCTTAGGGTCCTACAATGAGCAGTTCTTC.

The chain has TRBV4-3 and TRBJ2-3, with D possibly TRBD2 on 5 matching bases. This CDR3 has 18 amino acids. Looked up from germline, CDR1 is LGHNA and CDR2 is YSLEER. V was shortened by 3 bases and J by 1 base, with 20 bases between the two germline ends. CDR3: CASSQRPPGRDGTDTQYF. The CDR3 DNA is TGCGCCAGCAGCCAGAGGCCTCCGGGCCGGGATGGCACAGATACGCAGTATTTT.

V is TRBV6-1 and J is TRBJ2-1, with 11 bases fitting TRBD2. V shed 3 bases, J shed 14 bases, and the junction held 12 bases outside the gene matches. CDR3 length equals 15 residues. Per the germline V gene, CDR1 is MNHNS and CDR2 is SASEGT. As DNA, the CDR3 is TGTGCCAGCAGTGACAATCTAGCGGGGGGCTATTGTAAGTTCTTC. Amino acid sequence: CASSDNLAGGYCKFF.

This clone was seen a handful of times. The CDR3 reads CASSTNRDLSTDTQYF. CDR3 DNA: TGTGCCAGTAGTACGAACAGGGACCTGAGCACAGATACGCAGTATTTT. The chain has TRBV19 and TRBJ2-3; TRBD1 might be the D (6 bases). The CDR3 runs 16 residues. The germline CDR1 and CDR2 sequences are LNHDA and SQIVND (reference sequence). Trimming took 4 bases from V and 0 from J, leaving 14 bases between them.

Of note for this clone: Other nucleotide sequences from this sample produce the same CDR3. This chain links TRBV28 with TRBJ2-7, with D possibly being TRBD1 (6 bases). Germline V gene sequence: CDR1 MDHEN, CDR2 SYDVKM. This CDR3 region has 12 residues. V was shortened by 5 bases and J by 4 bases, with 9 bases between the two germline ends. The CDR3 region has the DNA TGTGCCAGCAGTAGAACAGGGTACGAGCAGTACTTC. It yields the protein CASSRTGYEQYF.